The clone carrying this TCR beta chain was counted ten times or more. Antigen specificity is unknown. The sample is drawn from a study of identical twins. Points from the study as a whole: Sequences that were beta out-of-frame showed weaker excess twin sharing.

Looked up from germline, CDR1 is SGHAT and CDR2 is FQNNGV. The CDR3 loop spans 17 amino acids. V lost 0 bases and J 6 bases, leaving 19 bases between the germline ends. With template switching, a universal primer site was added, and the cDNA carried unique molecular identifiers. MiXCR, applied by TCRdb to the 5' RACE reads, yields one record per CDR3 protein. Here the sample spans some 200,000 distinct CDR3 sequences, around 6.9% being singletons. The same data also contributed to another study, on yellow fever vaccine responses in identical twins.

The sequence was obtained from a woman aged 18-30 years in good health. Sequencing was performed on memory (CD45RO+) T cells sorted from blood. The rearrangement joins TRBV11-2 to TRBJ2-3; D unclear. The CDR3 region is CASSLDWVTQLLDTQYF. CDR3 nucleotides: TGTGCCAGCAGCTTAGATTGGGTTACCCAACTGCTCGATACGCAGTATTTT.